The 9 T cell receptor beta chains given below trace back to one sample, sequenced in a study of blood T cells in healthy people across ages. Primed by a sample-barcoded 5' primer and a J-beta primer mix, a second PCR proceeded for about 6 to 11 cycles. In TCRdb, the 5' RACE reads were re-called with MiXCR into one record per CDR3 protein. The sample carries more than 650,000 distinct CDR3 sequences, roughly 20% recorded once. Sequenced: blood. The origin of the receptors is a man in his sixties or seventies in good health.

This clonotype has at least ten counts. The CDR3 is CSAHKTTNEKLFF. In DNA, the CDR3 is TGCAGTGCCCATAAAACAACTAATGAAAAACTGTTTTTT. This sequence joins TRBV20-1 and TRBJ1-4; D is ambiguous. The CDR3 is 13 residues long. Between the trimmed V and J ends, which lost 6 bases and 0 bases, there was a span of 8 bases. Germline V gene lookup returns CDR1 DFQATT and CDR2 SNEGSKA (reference sequence).

The chain couples TRBV18 to TRBJ1-2; D unclear. Germline CDR1 is KGHSH and CDR2 is LQKENI. This CDR3 region has 13 residues. V was pared by 8 bases and J by 8 bases, with 18 bases between. CDR3 DNA: TGTGCCAGCACCACGACCCAAGGCGGAGGCTACACCTTC. Residues: CASTTTQGGGYTF. The variable domain in full, completed from reference TRBV18 and TRBJ1-2, reads NAGVMQNPRHLVRRRGQEARLRCSPMKGHSHVYWYRQLPEEGLKFMVYLQKENIIDESGMPKERFSAEFPKEGPSILRIQQVVRGDSAAYFCASTTTQGGGYTFGSGTRLTVV.

The chain has TRBV5-6 and TRBJ2-3; D remains unclear. The germline V gene has CDR1 SGHDT and CDR2 YYEEEE. The CDR3 totals 15 residues. V was pared by 0 bases and J by 0 bases, with 8 bases between. The CDR3 region is CASSLVTFSTDTQYF. For the CDR3, the DNA is TGTGCCAGCAGCTTGGTAACTTTTAGCACAGATACGCAGTATTTT.

This clonotype was seen a few times. The chain has TRBV7-2 and TRBJ2-3, with TRBD2 matching 14 bases. The germline gives CDR1 SGHTA, CDR2 FQGNSA. This CDR3 is built from 18 residues. Trimming removed 1 base from V and 1 base from J; junction bases left unmatched: 4. CDR3 sequence (DNA): TGTGCCAGCAGCTTAGGACTAGCGGGAGGGCTCGGCACAGATACGCAGTATTTT. This gives the protein CASSLGLAGGLGTDTQYF.

The V call is TRBV20-1, the J call TRBJ1-3; D is uncertain. Germline V lookup: CDR1 DFQATT, CDR2 SNEGSKA (reference sequence). The CDR3 is 11 amino acids. Trimming took off 4 bases at V and 3 bases at J, with 4 bases between the two ends. In DNA, the CDR3 is TGCAGTGCTACCCTTGGAAACACCATATATTTT. It codes for CSATLGNTIYF.

This clonotype has ten or more counts. V gene TRBV7-9 combines with J gene TRBJ1-4; 10 bases fit TRBD1. This CDR3 is built from 14 residues. After removal of 4 bases from V and 8 bases from J, the junction contained 4 bases not matched to a gene. Germline CDR1 is SEHNR and CDR2 is FQNEAQ (reference sequence). The CDR3 region has the DNA TGTGCCAGCAGCTCCGGACAGGGGGAGGAAAAACTGTTTTTT. This codes for CASSSGQGEEKLFF.

This clonotype was detected only a few times. The genes are TRBV5-1 and TRBJ2-3, with 10 bases lining up with TRBD2. The germline V gene encodes CDR1 SGHRS and CDR2 YFSETQ. The V gene end was trimmed by 1 base and the J gene end by 1 base; junction bases not matched to a gene: 6. This CDR3 comprises 17 residues. For the CDR3, the DNA is TGCGCCAGCAGCTTGTTATCTCTAGCGGGGGGCACAGATACGCAGTATTTT. Residues: CASSLLSLAGGTDTQYF.

This clonotype was detected a few times. This chain links TRBV7-9 with TRBJ1-2; D is possibly TRBD1 (6 bases). Germline CDR1 SEHNR, CDR2 FQNEAQ (reference sequence). CDR3 length: 13 residues. Deletions cut 3 bases from V and 8 bases from J, with 13 bases between. The chain's CDR3 is CASSLAGQRGYTF. CDR3 sequence (DNA): TGTGCCAGCAGCTTGGCTGGACAGAGAGGCTACACCTTC.

The V and J genes are TRBV28 and TRBJ1-2; TRBD1 matches 9 bases. The V gene's germline CDR1 is MDHEN and CDR2 SYDVKM. The CDR3 consists of 13 residues. The V segment lost 6 bases and the J segment 7 bases; nucleotides outside the gene matches: 6. The CDR3 loop reads CASRINRGRGYTF. The CDR3 DNA sequence: TGTGCCAGCAGAATCAACAGGGGGCGTGGCTACACCTTC.